One and the same sample provided the 18 T cell receptor beta chains below, sequenced in a study of shared clonotypes between healthy human individuals. Produced via immunoSEQ multiplex PCR; TCRdb's table is partial and in-frame only. The table lists about 710,000 clones, over 60% of them singletons. The specimen sequenced was memory CD4+ T cells sorted from blood. Subset defined: CD45RA-negative fraction. These receptors all come from a woman in her twenties or thirties in good health.

The chain uses TRBV5-1 and TRBJ2-4, with D possibly TRBD2 on 6 matching bases. Germline V CDR1 and CDR2: SGHRS, YFSETQ. V was pared by 3 bases and J by 8 bases, with 18 bases between. The CDR3 totals 15 residues. CDR3 residues: CASSSQGVREDIQYF. CDR3 coding DNA: TGCGCCAGCAGCTCGCAGGGAGTCAGGGAGGACATTCAGTACTTC.

The DNA for the CDR3 is TGCGCCAGCAGCCCCGGGGGGACACAGAGCTCCTACGAGCAGTACTTC. Translating it yields CASSPGGTQSSYEQYF. The chain carries TRBV5-1 and TRBJ2-7, with a tentative D call TRBD2 (7 bases). V lost 4 bases and J 0 bases, leaving 17 bases between the germline ends. The CDR3 has 16 residues. Germline V gene lookup returns CDR1 SGHRS and CDR2 YFSETQ.

V is TRBV28 and J is TRBJ2-7; a weak D match, TRBD1 (6 bases). V shed 3 bases and J shed 0 bases, with 15 bases lying between them. Germline lookup yields CDR1 MDHEN and CDR2 SYDVKM. This CDR3 contains 16 residues. The CDR3, as DNA: TGTGCCAGCAGTTTTCCCGACAGGTCCCGCTCCTACGAGCAGTACTTC. Its protein is CASSFPDRSRSYEQYF. Complete variable domain (other parts from reference TRBV28 and TRBJ2-7): DVKVTQSSRYLVKRTGEKVFLECVQDMDHENMFWYRQDPGLGLRLIYFSYDVKMKEKGDIPEGYSVSREKKERFSLILESASTNQTSMYLCASSFPDRSRSYEQYFGPGTRLTVT.

The V and J genes are TRBV28 and TRBJ1-1, with a tentative D call TRBD1 (5 bases). Germline values: CDR1 MDHEN, CDR2 SYDVKM. This CDR3 comprises 13 residues. V was shortened by 5 bases and J by 11 bases, with 18 bases between the two germline ends. As DNA, the CDR3 is TGTGCCAGCAGTCCGCATACAGGCGAGGGCGCTTTCTTT. It codes for CASSPHTGEGAFF.

V gene TRBV29-1 combines with J gene TRBJ2-5; D perhaps matches TRBD2 (6 bases). The DNA end lines up better with TRBJ2-7; the J call may be wrong. Germline CDR1 and CDR2: SQVTM and ANQGSEA. The CDR3 has 15 amino acids. CDR3 loop: CSVEDRTRGIYEQYF. The CDR3 region has the DNA TGCAGCGTTGAAGATAGGACCCGCGGGATATACGAGCAGTACTTC.

With regard to this clone: A much larger clone lies a single base off, so this may be a read error. The rearrangement joins TRBV11-2 to TRBJ2-1; 11 bases are a match to TRBD1. The germline V gene encodes CDR1 SGHAT and CDR2 FQNNGV. V gave up 0 bases and J gave up 3 bases; unmatched junction bases: 4. CDR3 length: 17 residues. Here the CDR3 DNA reads TGTGCCAGCAGCTTAGATACCGGGACAGGGGGCTACAATGAGCAGTTCTTC. It translates to CASSLDTGTGGYNEQFF. The full variable domain, completed using reference TRBV11-2 and TRBJ2-1, is EAGVAQSPRYKIIEKRQSVAFWCNPISGHATLYWYQQILGQGPKLLIQFQNNGVVDDSQLPKDRFSAERLKGVDSTLKIQPAKLEDSAVYLCASSLDTGTGGYNEQFFGPGTRLTVL.

In the case of this clone: The same CDR3 is also encoded by other DNA sequences in this sample. J is TRBJ1-5 and V is TRBV10-3; 9 positions match TRBD1. V trimming: 6 bases; J trimming: 4 bases; junction bases outside the gene matches: 7. Germline loops: CDR1 ENHRY, CDR2 SYGVKD. The CDR3 extends over 15 amino acids. CDR3 loop: CAISEGQGRNQPQHF. CDR3 bases: TGTGCCATCAGCGAGGGACAGGGTCGGAATCAGCCCCAGCATTTT.

The chain employs TRBV1 and TRBJ2-7; the table's D call, TRBD1, has no DNA check behind it. TRBV1 is shown as a pseudogene. The CDR3 is 14 amino acids. CDR3 sequence reads: CTSSHGTGDYEQYF. As DNA, the CDR3 is TGCACCAGCAGCCACGGGACAGGGGATTACGAGCAGTACTTC.

The chain combines TRBV7-8 with TRBJ1-4; the D is unclear. Trimming left V 1 base short and J 2 bases short, with 5 bases between. Germline CDR1 and CDR2: SGHVS and FQNEAQ. The CDR3 loop spans 14 amino acids. CDR3: CASSLGGTNEKLFF. CDR3 DNA: TGTGCCAGCAGCTTAGGGGGTACTAATGAAAAACTGTTTTTT.

The chain carries TRBV7-3 and TRBJ1-2; 7 bases map to TRBD1. This CDR3 has 17 residues. The junction had 11 bases not matched to a gene; V was cut back by 0 bases and J by 4 bases. CDR1 and CDR2 (germline): SGHTA, FQGTGA. The CDR3 loop is CASSLTGPRPGGYGYTF. The DNA for the CDR3 is TGTGCCAGCAGCTTAACGGGGCCCCGGCCAGGGGGCTATGGCTACACCTTC.

CDR3 sequence: CASSTDFNQPQHF. The CDR3 DNA reads TGTGCCAGTAGTACAGACTTCAATCAGCCCCAGCATTTT. This chain connects TRBV19 to TRBJ1-5; D gene unclear. Deletions cut 4 bases from V and 3 bases from J, with 7 bases between. Germline values: CDR1 LNHDA, CDR2 SQIVND (reference sequence). This CDR3 spans 13 amino acids.

There are a few counts of this clone. The J gene is TRBJ1-1, the V gene TRBV10-3, with D unclear. V shed 9 bases and J shed 11 bases, with 16 bases lying between them. This CDR3 region has 11 residues. Looked up from germline, CDR1 is ENHRY and CDR2 is SYGVKD. The CDR3 DNA sequence: TGTGCCATGGCGCTCCAGTCCTGGGCTTTCTTT. Its protein product is CAMALQSWAFF.

The rearrangement uses TRBV19 and TRBJ2-7; D unresolved. This CDR3 comprises 8 residues. CDR1 is LNHDA and CDR2 is SQIVND in the germline V gene (reference sequence). Trimming cost V 11 bases and J 6 bases, with 5 bases left between them. This CDR3 reads CAYLEQYF. The CDR3 nucleotides are TGTGCCTATCTCGAGCAGTACTTC. Based on the CDR3 plus reference TRBV19 and TRBJ2-7, the full variable domain is DGGITQSPKYLFRKEGQNVTLSCEQNLNHDAMYWYRQDPGQGLRLIYYSQIVNDFQKGDIAEGYSVSREKKESFPLTVTSAQKNPTAFYLCAYLEQYFGPGTRLTVT.

This clone was seen only a few times. The gene calls are TRBV29-1 and TRBJ1-1; maybe TRBD1 (6 bases). Deletions cut 5 bases from V and 0 bases from J, with 16 bases between. The CDR3 is made up of 15 amino acids. Germline-derived CDR1 and CDR2 are SQVTM and ANQGSEA. The CDR3 region is CSVNLRQGMNTEAFF. In DNA, the CDR3 is TGCAGCGTTAATTTGAGGCAGGGGATGAACACTGAAGCTTTCTTT.

Only a few counts were recorded for this clone. The genes are TRBV6-6 and TRBJ2-2, with D unclear. This CDR3 has 13 residues. Between the trimmed V and J ends, which lost 5 bases and 4 bases, there was a span of 8 bases. The germline V gene has CDR1 MNHNY and CDR2 SVGAGI (reference sequence). CDR3 sequence (DNA): TGTGCCAGCAGTCCCGACGTCACCGGGGAGCTGTTTTTT. It translates to CASSPDVTGELFF.

The J gene is TRBJ1-2, the V gene TRBV19; TRBD1 matches 9 bases. The CDR3 runs 15 residues. Trimming took 1 base from V and 7 from J; bases not matched to a gene: 7. Germline-derived CDR1 and CDR2 are LNHDA and SQIVND (reference sequence). The CDR3 sequence is CASSIGGQGTSGYTF. The CDR3 DNA sequence: TGTGCCAGTAGTATAGGTGGACAGGGGACCTCTGGCTACACCTTC.

This clone was counted only a few times. This chain uses TRBV7-8 with TRBJ2-2; D is unresolved. CDR1 and CDR2 from the germline V gene are SGHVS and FQNEAQ. The CDR3 extends over 18 amino acids. The germline V and J ends were trimmed by 2 bases and 0 bases, with 16 bases remaining between them. The CDR3 sequence is CASSLLGLASANTGELFF. The DNA of the CDR3 is TGTGCCAGCAGCTTACTTGGGCTCGCGAGCGCGAACACCGGGGAGCTGTTTTTT.

V and J are TRBV5-4 and TRBJ2-5, with TRBD2 identical over 13 bases. The V gene's germline CDR1 is SGHNT and CDR2 YYREEE (reference sequence). The CDR3 sequence is 15 residues long. With V trimmed by 4 bases and J by 5 bases, 5 bases remained unmatched. The CDR3 loop is CASSRTSGRTETQYF. The CDR3 DNA reads as TGTGCCAGCAGCCGGACTAGCGGGAGAACGGAGACCCAGTACTTC.